This TCR beta chain is from a study of STAT5B mutations in CD4+ large granular lymphocyte leukemia. This CDR3 comprises 19 residues. Germline CDR1 and CDR2: SEHNR and FQNEAQ (reference sequence). Trimming shortened V by 2 bases and J by 4 bases, and 21 bases separated the two germline ends. The survey-level immunoSEQ assay was used. Profiling relied on immunoSEQ multiplex PCR, and the TCRdb table lists in-frame clones only, not all of them. In the table there are some 32,000 clones, around 74% of which are singletons. Study-wide results and caveats: Compared with healthy controls (2/35), patient top clones favored TRBV06 (8/27). Patient CD4-sorted repertoires stayed more clonal than healthy ones after leukemic-clone removal. Main leukemic clonotypes were patient-specific, but 20% to 25% appeared at low frequency elsewhere.

Worth noting for this clone: What it binds is unknown.

The chain combines TRBV7-9 with TRBJ1-6; no clear D. The receptor comes from a human donor in good health. Source material: CD4+ T cells from blood buffy coats. The CDR3 here is CASSLTITAGDPYNSPLHF. CDR3 bases: TGTGCCAGCAGCTTAACAATCACCGCGGGTGATCCGTATAATTCACCCCTCCACTTT.